This TCR beta chain was captured in a study of CD8+CD57+ T cells in acquired aplastic anemia. Study overall: Sorted CD4+ and CD8+ cells gave a mean 3.2 ug DNA, range 0.2 to 27.4 ug. Among healthy donors, CD4+ cells averaged about 9.9 million reads.

In regard to this clonotype: Its antigen is not known.

CDR1 is SQVTM, CDR2 ANQGSEA, per germline. This CDR3 is built from 14 residues. The ends lost 4 bases at V and 6 bases at J; junction bases unmatched: 4. Findings of the study overall: With respect to CD8+ Simpson's diversity, patients and controls did not differ significantly. Patients and controls shared 25 to 30 CD8+ CDR3 sequences.

According to the study, genomic DNA was the template for TCR beta VDJ and CDR3 profiling. Each CDR3 protein is one row after TCRdb ran MiXCR on the reads. In the table there are tens of thousands of distinct CDR3 sequences, around three quarters of which are singletons. J is TRBJ1-5 and V is TRBV29-1; 12 positions agree with TRBD1. The receptor comes from a human donor in good health, serving as a control. Sequenced: sorted CD4+, CD8+, or CD8+CD57+ T cells (not recorded which) from PBMCs. CDR3 protein: CSVGGTGGGQPQHF. The DNA for the CDR3 is TGCAGCGTTGGAGGGACAGGGGGCGGTCAGCCCCAGCATTTT.